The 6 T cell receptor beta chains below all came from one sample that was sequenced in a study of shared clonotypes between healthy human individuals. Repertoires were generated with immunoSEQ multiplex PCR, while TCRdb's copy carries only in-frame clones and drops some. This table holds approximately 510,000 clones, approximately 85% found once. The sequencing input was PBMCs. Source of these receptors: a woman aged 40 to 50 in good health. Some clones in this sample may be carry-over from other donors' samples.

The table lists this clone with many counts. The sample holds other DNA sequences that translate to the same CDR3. The CDR3 loop is CASSDSAGSTDTQYF. As DNA, the CDR3 is TGTGCCAGCAGTGACTCGGCAGGCAGCACAGATACGCAGTATTTT. V usage is TRBV6-4 and J usage is TRBJ2-3; no clear D. The CDR3 spans 15 residues. Germline V gene data show CDR1 as MRHNA and CDR2 as SNTAGT. Trimming cost V 0 bases and J 0 bases, with 7 bases left between them.

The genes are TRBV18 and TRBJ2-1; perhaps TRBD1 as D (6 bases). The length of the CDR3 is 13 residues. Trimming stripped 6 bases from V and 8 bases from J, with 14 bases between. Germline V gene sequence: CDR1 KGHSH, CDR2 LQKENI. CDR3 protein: CASSPLQGYEQFF. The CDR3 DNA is TGTGCCAGCTCGCCCCTACAGGGCTATGAGCAGTTCTTC.

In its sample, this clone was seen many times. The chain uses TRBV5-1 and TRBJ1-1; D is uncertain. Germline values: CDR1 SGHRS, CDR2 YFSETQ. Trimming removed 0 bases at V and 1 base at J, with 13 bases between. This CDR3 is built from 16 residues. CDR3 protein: CASSLVAGRQNTEAFF. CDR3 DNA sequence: TGCGCCAGCAGCTTGGTGGCAGGTCGGCAGAACACTGAAGCTTTCTTT.

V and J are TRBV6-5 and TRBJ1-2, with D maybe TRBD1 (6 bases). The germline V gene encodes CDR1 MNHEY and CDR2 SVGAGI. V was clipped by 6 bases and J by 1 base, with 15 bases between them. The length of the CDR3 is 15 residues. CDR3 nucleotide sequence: TGTGCCAGCAGGGGAGGGGGGCAAGATAACTATGGCTACACCTTC. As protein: CASRGGGQDNYGYTF.

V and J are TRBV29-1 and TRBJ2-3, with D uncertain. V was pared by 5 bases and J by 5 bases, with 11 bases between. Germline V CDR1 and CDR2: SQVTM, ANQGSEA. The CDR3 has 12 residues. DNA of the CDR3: TGCAGCGTTCGCGAGTCCGGAGATACGCAGTATTTT. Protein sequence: CSVRESGDTQYF.

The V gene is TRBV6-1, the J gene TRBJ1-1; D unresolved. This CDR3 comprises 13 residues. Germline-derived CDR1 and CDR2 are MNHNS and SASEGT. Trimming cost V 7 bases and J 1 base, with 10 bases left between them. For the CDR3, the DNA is TGTGCCAGCACTTTTGCAGGGAACACTGAAGCTTTCTTT. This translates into CASTFAGNTEAFF.